This T cell receptor beta chain was retrieved from a study of blood T cell repertoires in COVID-19 (dated by TCRdb to 2018 to 2020). For context, the study as a whole: The collaborator samples originated in the United States, Italy and Spain and spanned the acute and convalescent phases of COVID-19. The material from the prospective study consisted of cDNA or gDNA derived from T cells, B-cell-depleted T cells, or PBMCs. Deeply sampled blood TCRbeta repertoires from subjects exposed to, actively infected with, or recovered from COVID-19 were included in the dataset. The repertoires were released in a freely available public database intended as a resource for research on the immune response to SARS-CoV-2. The samples were drawn from the first 160 participants of the ongoing ImmuneRACE study and from 1,254 subjects provided by 6 global collaborators. Sample metadata almost always included a de-identified subject ID, COVID-19 status, age in years and sex. Where available, HLA class I and class II types were obtained from metadata supplied by the sample provider rather than from assay-based typing.

General conclusions and limits of the study: How much clinical and demographic metadata was included differed by source and by participant, and the metadata was provided uncurated.

The germline V gene (reference sequence) specifies LNHNV as CDR1 and YYDKDF as CDR2. From the cysteine up to the phenylalanine, the CDR3 has a length of 16 residues. Of the read, only the CDR3 DNA is kept; its 48 bases are in frame from base 1. Trimming accounts for 0 bases at V and 7 bases at J, while the number of junction bases matched to no gene is 8. Whole blood was collected in K2EDTA tubes by collaborating institutions according to the institutions' own protocols. Collaborator samples were shipped for TCRbeta analysis as frozen whole blood, isolated PBMCs, or DNA extracted from either sample type. As regards this clone: There is no known antigen for this receptor. The sample holds no much larger clone one base away, and base qualities are not on file.

The immunoSEQ Assay, a bias-controlled multiplex PCR, was used to amplify TCRbeta CDR3 regions from genomic DNA. On the authors' methods: The number of nucleated cells in each sample was estimated from the amplification of reference gene primers within the assay. Sequence reads were collapsed and filtered to measure the absolute abundance of every unique TCRbeta CDR3 rearrangement. For each sample, productive Simpson clonality was calculated by taking the square root of Simpson's diversity index across productive rearrangements. Not all clones reach the TCRdb copy of this immuneACCESS table, which keeps in-frame sequences only. Checked studies attribute under half of the gap to unresolved V genes and leave the rest unexplained. V and J calls and clone size are those listed in that table; D and trimming were worked out from the DNA. The sample records over 100,000 clones, less than 90% of which are singletons. The ten largest clones capture roughly 10% of the sample.

The TCR sequence derives from a man older than 75 with acute or convalescent COVID-19. Here the chain combines TRBV15 and TRBJ2-2, and TRBD2 aligns with 7 junction nucleotides. Input material: peripheral blood. The sequenced DNA is TGTGCCACCAGCAGAGAATCTGGCGGGAGTGGCGGGGAGCTGTTTTTT. The translation is CATSRESGGSGGELFF.